A single sample is the source of the 16 T cell receptor beta chains below, sequenced in a study of beta chain features in type 1 diabetes. Reverse transcription of all isolated RNA meant that expressed TCRB transcripts were sequenced. The table came from immunoSEQ multiplex PCR; TCRdb's copy has only in-frame clones and leaves some out. Of hundreds of thousands of clones detected, 11% appear once; the ten largest clones hold over 0.015%. The sequenced material came from naive CD4+ T cells from blood. These receptors all come from a woman aged 25 to 39 in good health.

This clone was counted a few times. The chain carries TRBV5-1 and TRBJ2-5, with 9 bases that match TRBD2. In germline, CDR1 is SGHRS, CDR2 YFSETQ. This CDR3 comprises 14 residues. Trimming removed 4 bases from V and 5 bases from J; junction bases left unmatched: 6. In nucleotides, the CDR3 is TGCGCCAGCAGCGGGGGACTAGCTGTGGAGACCCAGTACTTC. Amino acid sequence: CASSGGLAVETQYF. Based on the CDR3 plus reference TRBV5-1 and TRBJ2-5, the full variable domain is KAGVTQTPRYLIKTRGQQVTLSCSPISGHRSVSWYQQTPGQGLQFLFEYFSETQRNKGNFPGRFSGRQFSNSRSEMNVSTLELGDSALYLCASSGGLAVETQYFGPGTRLLVL.

The CDR3 region has the DNA TGCAGCGTGAAAGCCCGACAGTCACCCACTGAAGCTTTCTTT. Protein product: CSVKARQSPTEAFF. This chain joins TRBV29-1 and TRBJ1-1; tentative D call: TRBD1 (5 bases). The CDR3 has 14 amino acids. The germline gives CDR1 SQVTM, CDR2 ANQGSEA. V lost 6 bases and J 4 bases, leaving 18 bases between the germline ends.

This clone was found a few times. This chain links TRBV5-1 with TRBJ1-1, with no clear D. The V end was cut by 3 bases, the J end by 1 base, with 13 bases between. CDR3 length: 15 residues. Germline CDR1 and CDR2: SGHRS and YFSETQ. The CDR3 bases are TGCGCCAGCAGCTCCGAATCACGGGGGAACACTGAAGCTTTCTTT. Its translation is CASSSESRGNTEAFF.

This clone appeared a few times. The chain uses TRBV9 and TRBJ1-2; TRBD1 agrees at 7 bases. Per germline, CDR1 SGDLS and CDR2 YYNGEE. The CDR3 sequence is 15 residues long. V trimming: 2 bases; J trimming: 5 bases; junction bases outside the gene matches: 9. The CDR3 sequence: CASSVAGQGVYGYTF. The CDR3 region has the DNA TGTGCCAGCAGCGTTGCAGGTCAGGGGGTTTATGGCTACACCTTC.

This clone was seen a handful of times. The rearrangement uses TRBV5-4 and TRBJ2-1, with D maybe TRBD2 (5 bases). Germline lookup yields CDR1 SGHNT and CDR2 YYREEE (reference sequence). The CDR3 totals 12 residues. V gave up 4 bases and J gave up 6 bases, with 8 bases separating them. CDR3: CASSQGSNEQFF. CDR3 in DNA: TGTGCCAGCAGCCAAGGGAGCAATGAGCAGTTCTTC.

This clone was counted only a few times. V usage is TRBV7-2 and J usage is TRBJ2-1; 11 bases map to TRBD2. Unmatched junction bases numbered 2, after V lost 1 base and J lost 6 bases. This CDR3 has 15 amino acids. In germline, CDR1 is SGHTA, CDR2 FQGNSA. This CDR3 is CASSLDGTSGNEQFF. The CDR3 region has the DNA TGTGCCAGCAGCTTAGATGGGACTAGCGGCAATGAGCAGTTCTTC.

This clone came up a few times. This chain connects TRBV29-1 to TRBJ1-3; D is undetermined. V lost 7 bases and J 0 bases, leaving 22 bases between the germline ends. CDR1 and CDR2 from the germline V gene are SQVTM and ANQGSEA. This CDR3 has 17 residues. In nucleotides, the CDR3 is TGCAGCGCCCGAACACTAACTGACGGGAGCTCTGGAAACACCATATATTTT. Encoded protein: CSARTLTDGSSGNTIYF.

This sequence joins TRBV7-2 and TRBJ2-1; 7 bases map to TRBD1. The CDR3 runs to 14 residues. Unmatched junction bases numbered 6, after V lost 3 bases and J lost 7 bases. Germline assignment: CDR1 SGHTA and CDR2 FQGNSA. CDR3 sequence: CASSFRKQGNEQFF. The CDR3 region has the DNA TGTGCCAGCAGCTTCCGAAAACAGGGGAATGAGCAGTTCTTC.

This clone has a handful of counts. The chain carries TRBV23-1 and TRBJ2-7; 7 nucleotides match TRBD1. TRBV23-1 is an open reading frame whose function is uncertain. This CDR3 spans 19 amino acids. J lost 5 bases, V lost 0 bases, and 19 bases had no gene match. The CDR3: CASSQSPGIRGNLGDEQYF. The CDR3, as DNA: TGCGCCAGCAGTCAATCTCCTGGCATCAGGGGGAATCTCGGAGACGAGCAGTACTTC.

The rearrangement joins TRBV5-1 to TRBJ2-3, with D perhaps TRBD2 (6 bases). This CDR3 contains 17 residues. V dropped 5 bases and J dropped 0 bases, with 19 bases sitting between them. CDR1 is SGHRS, CDR2 YFSETQ, per germline. The CDR3: CASSPPKPSVSTDTQYF. CDR3 DNA sequence: TGCGCCAGCAGTCCCCCGAAACCTAGCGTAAGCACAGATACGCAGTATTTT.

The chain recombines TRBV9 with TRBJ1-2; 11 nucleotides align to TRBD1. The CDR3 sequence is 15 residues long. CDR1 and CDR2 (germline): SGDLS, YYNGEE. The V segment lost 4 bases and the J segment 8 bases; nucleotides outside the gene matches: 10. CDR3 bases: TGTGCCAGCAGCTTAACCGGGACAGGGGGTAGCGGCTACACCTTC. Translation gives CASSLTGTGGSGYTF.

V gene TRBV27 combines with J gene TRBJ2-2, with 12 bases fitting TRBD2. CDR1 is MNHEY, CDR2 SMNVEV, per germline (reference sequence). V trimming: 5 bases; J trimming: 0 bases; junction bases outside the gene matches: 7. CDR3 size: 18 residues. As DNA, the CDR3 is TGTGCCAGCAGTCTCCGGACTAGCGGGATAACGAACACCGGGGAGCTGTTTTTT. It codes for CASSLRTSGITNTGELFF.

The V and J genes are TRBV11-2 and TRBJ2-7, with TRBD2 matching 13 bases. Germline assignment: CDR1 SGHAT and CDR2 FQNNGV. This CDR3 is built from 17 residues. Trimming took 1 base from V and 2 from J; bases not matched to a gene: 5. CDR3 bases: TGTGCCAGCAGCTTAGCCCCTACTAGCGGGAGGGCCTACGAGCAGTACTTC. Translated: CASSLAPTSGRAYEQYF.

This rearrangement joins TRBV10-3 to TRBJ2-3, with TRBD2 matching over 8 bases. The CDR3 runs to 17 residues. V lost 2 bases to trimming and J lost 0 bases; unmatched junction nucleotides: 7. Germline CDR1 is ENHRY and CDR2 is SYGVKD. The CDR3 DNA is TGTGCCATCAGTGAGGGACTTAGCGGGGCGAGCACAGATACGCAGTATTTT. Translated: CAISEGLSGASTDTQYF.

This sequence joins TRBV27 and TRBJ2-1; D is unclear. The germline V gene has CDR1 MNHEY and CDR2 SMNVEV (reference sequence). The CDR3 totals 14 residues. Trimming left V 2 bases short and J 6 bases short, with 11 bases between. In nucleotides, the CDR3 is TGTGCCAGCAGTTTAAGCAGGATCCGCAATGAGCAGTTCTTC. Protein product: CASSLSRIRNEQFF.

This clone was picked up many times. V and J are TRBV29-1 and TRBJ2-7; a possible D gene is TRBD1 (6 bases). The CDR3 has 11 residues. V was shortened by 5 bases and J by 6 bases, with 11 bases between the two germline ends. CDR1 is SQVTM and CDR2 is ANQGSEA in the germline V gene. The CDR3, as DNA: TGCAGCGTTCGGACAGTAGGCGAGCAGTACTTC. Protein sequence: CSVRTVGEQYF.